These 17 T cell receptor beta chains were sequenced from one sample in a study of radiotherapy plus CTLA-4 blockade in lung cancer. TCRdb's table, derived via immunoSEQ multiplex PCR, lists solely in-frame clones and lacks some. The repertoire includes roughly 86,000 clones, around four fifths of them detected once, and 0.75% to 1% sits in the top ten. The sample consisted of peripheral blood, taken from a patient treated with radiotherapy plus ipilimumab. The receptor set was obtained from a human donor with non-small cell lung cancer who had stable disease on radiotherapy plus ipilimumab.

This chain joins TRBV7-3 and TRBJ2-1; 11 bases align to TRBD2. The germline gives CDR1 SGHTA, CDR2 FQGTGA. V was pared by 2 bases and J by 12 bases, with 9 bases of the junction left unmatched. The CDR3 sequence is 15 residues long. CDR3 protein: CASSLLAGGPGGQFF. The DNA for the CDR3 is TGTGCCAGCAGCTTACTAGCGGGGGGCCCGGGCGGGCAGTTCTTC.

This chain uses TRBV2 with TRBJ1-5; D is unclear. Deletions cut 8 bases from V and 0 bases from J, with 11 bases between. In germline, CDR1 is SNHLY, CDR2 FYNNEI. The CDR3 loop spans 14 amino acids. The CDR3 nucleotides read TGTGCCAGCTCGGGCAAGCCTAGCAATCAGCCCCAGCATTTT. This encodes CASSGKPSNQPQHF.

This clone was seen only once. The chain combines TRBV2 with TRBJ2-3; D may be TRBD2 (5 bases). This CDR3 contains 14 residues. Between the trimmed V and J ends, which lost 6 bases and 1 base, there was a span of 11 bases. Germline-derived CDR1 and CDR2 are SNHLY and FYNNEI. This CDR3 is CASSPGGRTDTQYF. CDR3 DNA: TGTGCCAGCAGCCCCGGAGGCCGCACAGATACGCAGTATTTT.

V and J are TRBV5-1 and TRBJ2-7; 7 bases match TRBD1. Germline V gives CDR1 SGHRS, CDR2 YFSETQ. This CDR3 comprises 12 residues. The trim removed 6 bases at V and 6 bases at J, leaving 6 bases unmatched. The CDR3 nucleotides read TGCGCCAGCATCTCGGACAGGCCCGAGCAGTACTTC. Amino acids: CASISDRPEQYF. Looking up the rest from reference TRBV5-1 and TRBJ2-7 gives the full variable domain: KAGVTQTPRYLIKTRGQQVTLSCSPISGHRSVSWYQQTPGQGLQFLFEYFSETQRNKGNFPGRFSGRQFSNSRSEMNVSTLELGDSALYLCASISDRPEQYFGPGTRLTVT.

CDR3 region: CASHGQFSTDTQYF. CDR3 coding DNA: TGTGCCAGCCATGGACAGTTTTCCACAGATACGCAGTATTTT. J is TRBJ2-3 and V is TRBV2, with D possibly TRBD1 on 6 matching bases. This CDR3 contains 14 residues. The ends were cut back, 8 bases at V and 2 bases at J, with 14 bases in the middle. The germline gives CDR1 SNHLY, CDR2 FYNNEI.

There are a few counts of this clone. This chain connects TRBV5-6 to TRBJ2-3, with D possibly matching TRBD1 (5 bases). V dropped 4 bases and J dropped 2 bases, with 17 bases sitting between them. CDR1 SGHDT and CDR2 YYEEEE come from the germline V gene. The CDR3 runs 16 residues. The CDR3 loop reads CASSPFRAFYTDTQYF. The CDR3 DNA reads as TGTGCCAGCAGCCCCTTCAGGGCCTTCTACACAGATACGCAGTATTTT.

This sequence joins TRBV28 and TRBJ1-1; 8 nucleotides align to TRBD1. J lost 8 bases, V lost 4 bases, and 15 bases had no gene match. This CDR3 spans 16 amino acids. Germline V gives CDR1 MDHEN, CDR2 SYDVKM. The CDR3 is CASSSFDRGGLEEAFF. DNA of the CDR3: TGTGCCAGCAGTTCTTTCGACAGGGGCGGGCTAGAAGAAGCTTTCTTT.

This chain uses TRBV27 with TRBJ2-4, with 10 positions matching TRBD1. Germline V lookup: CDR1 MNHEY, CDR2 SMNVEV (reference sequence). This CDR3 spans 13 amino acids. V was pared by 6 bases and J by 7 bases, with 3 bases of the junction left unmatched. The CDR3 sequence: CASSPGQGNIQYF. The DNA of the CDR3 is TGTGCCAGCAGCCCGGGACAGGGGAACATTCAGTACTTC.

The V call is TRBV5-5, the J call TRBJ2-7, with 10 bases fitting TRBD1. Germline V gives CDR1 SGHKS, CDR2 YYEKEE (reference sequence). V gave up 3 bases and J gave up 7 bases; unmatched junction bases: 13. The CDR3 covers 16 residues. In DNA form, the CDR3 reads TGTGCCAGCAGCTGGTCCGGGACAGGGGCCGCTGGAGAGCAGTACTTC. Its protein product is CASSWSGTGAAGEQYF.

The V gene is TRBV5-4, the J gene TRBJ1-1, with a tentative D call TRBD1 (6 bases). Between the trimmed V and J ends, which lost 0 bases and 1 base, there was a span of 7 bases. This CDR3 has 14 amino acids. Germline V gene sequence: CDR1 SGHNT, CDR2 YYREEE (reference sequence). The CDR3 nucleotides read TGTGCCAGCAGCTTGGTGGACAGGAACACTGAAGCTTTCTTT. Its translation: CASSLVDRNTEAFF. The full variable domain, rest sourced from reference TRBV5-4 and TRBJ1-1, is ETGVTQSPTHLIKTRGQQVTLRCSSQSGHNTVSWYQQALGQGPQFIFQYYREEENGRGNFPPRFSGLQFPNYSSELNVNALELDDSALYLCASSLVDRNTEAFFGQGTRLTVV.

The chain joins TRBV11-2 to TRBJ2-6; D ambiguous. This CDR3 region has 19 residues. The V gene lost 5 bases and the J gene lost 5 bases, with 25 bases spanning the gap. Looked up from germline, CDR1 is SGHAT and CDR2 is FQNNGV. The CDR3 nucleotides read TGTGCCAGCAGCGGGCAAATAACAAGCAACAAAGGTCGGGCCAACGTCCTGACTTTC. Translation: CASSGQITSNKGRANVLTF.

The rearrangement joins TRBV2 to TRBJ2-3, with D possibly being TRBD2 (5 bases). Germline-derived CDR1 and CDR2 are SNHLY and FYNNEI. With 7 bases removed from V and 6 bases from J, the gap between germline ends came to 14 bases. The CDR3 totals 13 residues. CDR3 sequence (DNA): TGTGCCAGCAATATAGCCGGCGGGGATACGCAGTATTTT. As protein: CASNIAGGDTQYF.

The genes are TRBV7-9 and TRBJ2-7; no clear D gene. CDR3 length equals 13 residues. The V end was cut by 1 base, the J end by 4 bases, with 8 bases between. Germline V gives CDR1 SEHNR, CDR2 FQNEAQ (reference sequence). This CDR3 is CASSLGLAYEQYF. The CDR3 coding sequence is TGTGCCAGCAGCTTAGGTTTGGCGTACGAGCAGTACTTC. Complete variable domain (other parts from reference TRBV7-9 and TRBJ2-7): DTGVSQNPRHKITKRGQNVTFRCDPISEHNRLYWYRQTLGQGPEFLTYFQNEAQLEKSRLLSDRFSAERPKGSFSTLEIQRTEQGDSAMYLCASSLGLAYEQYFGPGTRLTVT.

The DNA of the CDR3 is TGTGCCAGCAGCTCGCGGATCCAAGAGACCCAGTACTTC. Its translation is CASSSRIQETQYF. This chain links TRBV7-2 with TRBJ2-5, with unresolved D. Germline-derived CDR1 and CDR2 are SGHTA and FQGNSA. The V and J ends lost 4 bases and 1 base respectively, with 7 bases between them. This CDR3 region has 13 residues.

The V and J genes are TRBV4-2 and TRBJ1-1; no firm D call. V was pared by 4 bases and J by 5 bases, with 17 bases between. Germline CDR1 LGHNA, CDR2 YNFKEQ. CDR3 length: 15 residues. CDR3 DNA: TGTGCCAGCAGCCTGATACGGGTTACGGGGACTGAAGCTTTCTTT. It encodes CASSLIRVTGTEAFF.

J is TRBJ1-6 and V is TRBV2; D not certain. The V gene's germline CDR1 is SNHLY and CDR2 FYNNEI. The CDR3 totals 16 residues. Between the trimmed V and J ends, which lost 1 base and 9 bases, there was a span of 16 bases. As DNA, the CDR3 is TGTGCCAGCAGTGAAGACCCAGCCAGACTGCTTTCACCCCTCCACTTT. Translating gives CASSEDPARLLSPLHF.

The chain uses TRBV7-8 and TRBJ1-3; D is perhaps TRBD1 (5 bases). Germline CDR1 and CDR2: SGHVS and FQNEAQ. V lost 5 bases to trimming and J lost 4 bases, with 9 bases between them. The CDR3 totals 13 residues. The CDR3 sequence: CASSLTAGNTIYF. CDR3 sequence (DNA): TGTGCCAGCAGCCTGACAGCAGGAAACACCATATATTTT. The complete variable domain, with remaining parts taken from reference TRBV7-8 and TRBJ1-3, reads GAGVSQSPRYKVAKRGQDVALRCDPISGHVSLFWYQQALGQGPEFLTYFQNEAQLDKSGLPSDRFFAERPEGSVSTLKIQRTQQEDSAVYLCASSLTAGNTIYFGEGSWLTVV.